The TCR beta chain under discussion was sequenced for a study of PD-1 blockade in classical Hodgkin lymphoma. Study details: Intravenous delivery of nivolumab at 3 mg/kg to patients occurred every 2 weeks. Study results and caveats: While CD8+ TCR diversity did not rise significantly by C4D1, CD4+ TCR diversity did.

Only in-frame clones appear in the TCRdb table, and some are missing; sequencing was by immunoSEQ multiplex PCR. The table includes under 80,000 clones, nearly 90% detected once. V was cut by 0 bases and J by 6 bases, with 9 bases left in between. The germline CDR1 and CDR2 sequences are SGHRS and YFSETQ. The CDR3 totals 13 residues. A remark on this clone: Its cognate antigen is unknown.

Sample time point: cycle 4 day 1 (C4D1), after more than five weeks of nivolumab. All patients experienced relapse after autologous stem cell transplantation, and brentuximab vedotin exposure was variable. The chain uses TRBV5-1 and TRBJ1-1, with unresolved D. The TCR sequence derives from a human donor with classical Hodgkin lymphoma. This specimen consisted of peripheral blood mononuclear cells (PBMCs), obtained before the fourth cycle of nivolumab. The CDR3 here is CASSLGPVPEAFF. CDR3 in DNA: TGCGCCAGCAGCTTGGGTCCAGTCCCTGAAGCTTTCTTT. The full variable domain, in which reference TRBV5-1 and TRBJ1-1 provide the parts outside the CDR3, is KAGVTQTPRYLIKTRGQQVTLSCSPISGHRSVSWYQQTPGQGLQFLFEYFSETQRNKGNFPGRFSGRQFSNSRSEMNVSTLELGDSALYLCASSLGPVPEAFFGQGTRLTVV.